This T cell receptor (beta chain) emerged from a study of molecular identifiers for immune sequencing clone quantification. Study-wide background: Five aliquots were made in replicates from the RNA of around 20,000 or 100,000 naive CD8 cells, and four were sequenced. The study's findings and limits: Spiked TCR RNA from one Jurkat cell reportedly showed up when mixed among over 900,000 naive cells.

Germline-derived CDR1 and CDR2 are SGHTA and FQGTGA. The CDR3 runs 15 residues. V lost 2 bases, J lost 2 bases, and 11 bases lay in between. From the PCR reads, TCRdb called clonotypes with MiXCR, one entry per CDR3 protein. The sample carries approximately 680,000 distinct CDR3 sequences, 25% recorded once. Concerning this clonotype itself: Its antigen is as yet unknown.

Naive CD8 libraries used roughly 17,000 to 1,100,000 sorted cells and 10%, 30% or 50% RNA. This chain connects TRBV7-3 to TRBJ2-3, with D possibly TRBD2 on 5 matching bases. This sequence originates from a human donor in good health. Some libraries in this study had Jurkat cell RNA spiked in. The sample was naive CD8+ T cells from blood, with Jurkat cell RNA spiked in. Subset given: FACS-sorted CD8+CD4-CCR7+CD45RA+ naive T cells. The CDR3 DNA reads as TGTGCCAGCAGCTTATCTGCGGGTAACACAGATACGCAGTATTTT. It yields the protein CASSLSAGNTDTQYF.